This T cell receptor beta chain originates from a study of OX40 agonist ivuxolimab in advanced cancers. Repertoires were generated with immunoSEQ multiplex PCR, while TCRdb's copy carries only in-frame clones and drops some. The sample holds tens of thousands of clones, less than 95% seen once. CDR1 is SGHAT, CDR2 FQNNGV, per germline. The CDR3 has 15 residues. V was pared by 0 bases and J by 1 base, with 9 bases between. The chain carries TRBV11-2 and TRBJ1-1, with D uncertain. The source material was CD4+ or CD8+ T cells sorted from blood, sampled in a trial of the OX40 agonist ivuxolimab. This sequence was found in an adult with an advanced solid tumor such as melanoma, head and neck, liver or kidney cancer. The CDR3 DNA sequence: TGTGCCAGCAGCTTAGATTCGGGCGCGAACACTGAAGCTTTCTTT. Translated: CASSLDSGANTEAFF.